This T cell receptor beta chain was profiled in a study of Tregs in tolerant kidney transplant recipients. CFSE-labeled recipient PBMCs were cultured five to seven days with irradiated graft donor PBMCs, then FACS-sorted. This CDR3 has 13 residues. Trimming left V 1 base short and J 15 bases short, with 15 bases between. The germline V gene encodes CDR1 SGHAT and CDR2 FQNNGV. On this clone: Its antigen remains unidentified.

Only in-frame clones appear in the TCRdb table, and some are missing; sequencing was by immunoSEQ multiplex PCR. This table holds under 20,000 clones, around 50% found once. Sequences were derived from CD4+ T cells from blood cultured with allogeneic cells, sampled before the transplant. The sequence was collected from a human patient who received a combined kidney and bone marrow transplant. This chain links TRBV11-2 with TRBJ2-2; D call uncertain. CDR3 amino acids: CASSLGSVEELFF. Written as DNA, the CDR3 is TGTGCCAGCAGCTTAGGATCGGTCGAAGAGTTGTTTTTT.